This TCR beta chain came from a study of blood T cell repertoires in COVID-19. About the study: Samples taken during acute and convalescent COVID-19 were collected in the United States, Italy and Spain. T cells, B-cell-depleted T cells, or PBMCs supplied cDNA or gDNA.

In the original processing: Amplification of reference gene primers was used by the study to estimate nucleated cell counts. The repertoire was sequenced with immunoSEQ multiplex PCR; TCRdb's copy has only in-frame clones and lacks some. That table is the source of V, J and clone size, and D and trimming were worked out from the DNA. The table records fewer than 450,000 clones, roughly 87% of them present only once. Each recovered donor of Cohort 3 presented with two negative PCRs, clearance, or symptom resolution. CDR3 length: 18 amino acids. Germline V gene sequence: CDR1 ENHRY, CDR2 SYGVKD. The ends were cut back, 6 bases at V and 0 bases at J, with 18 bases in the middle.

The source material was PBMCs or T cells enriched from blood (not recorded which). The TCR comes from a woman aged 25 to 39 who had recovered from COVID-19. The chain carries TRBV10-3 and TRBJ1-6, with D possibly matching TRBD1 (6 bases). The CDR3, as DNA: TGTGCCATCAGCGATGGGACAACCAAAAGCTCCTATAATTCACCCCTCCACTTT. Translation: CAISDGTTKSSYNSPLHF.